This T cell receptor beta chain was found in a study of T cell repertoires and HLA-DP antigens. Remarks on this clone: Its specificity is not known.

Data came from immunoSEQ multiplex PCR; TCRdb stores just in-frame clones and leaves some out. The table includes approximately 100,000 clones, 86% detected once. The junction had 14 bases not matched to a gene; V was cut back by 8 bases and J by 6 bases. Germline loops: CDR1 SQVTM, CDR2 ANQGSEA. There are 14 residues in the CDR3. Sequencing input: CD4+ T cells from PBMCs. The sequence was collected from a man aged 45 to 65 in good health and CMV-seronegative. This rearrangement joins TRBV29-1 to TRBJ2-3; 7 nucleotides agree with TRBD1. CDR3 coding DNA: TGCAGCACGAAGGAACAGGGGAATTGGGATACGCAGTATTTT. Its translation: CSTKEQGNWDTQYF.